This TCR beta chain was documented in a study of blood T cell repertoires in COVID-19. Turning to the study itself: Sample material is recorded as cDNA or gDNA derived from T cells, B-cell-depleted T cells, or PBMCs.

Authors' data handling: Counts of nucleated cells, estimated from reference gene primer amplification, were obtained. Profiled with immunoSEQ multiplex PCR; TCRdb holds only in-frame clones, not every one. D and trimming come from the DNA, and the V and J calls and clone size come from that table. The sample has some 190,000 clones, about 91% seen once. Sequencing used peripheral blood. This TCR was sampled from a man between 18 and 35 years old with active or convalescent COVID-19.

CDR3 amino acids: CASSILGRDMEVYEQYF. CDR3 nucleotides: TGTGCCAGCAGTATCTTAGGCCGGGACATGGAAGTCTACGAGCAGTACTTC. The gene calls are TRBV27 and TRBJ2-7, with D possibly matching TRBD1 (6 bases). Trimming took off 5 bases at V and 3 bases at J, with 23 bases between the two ends. CDR1 and CDR2 (germline): MNHEY, SMNVEV (reference sequence). The CDR3 is made up of 17 amino acids.